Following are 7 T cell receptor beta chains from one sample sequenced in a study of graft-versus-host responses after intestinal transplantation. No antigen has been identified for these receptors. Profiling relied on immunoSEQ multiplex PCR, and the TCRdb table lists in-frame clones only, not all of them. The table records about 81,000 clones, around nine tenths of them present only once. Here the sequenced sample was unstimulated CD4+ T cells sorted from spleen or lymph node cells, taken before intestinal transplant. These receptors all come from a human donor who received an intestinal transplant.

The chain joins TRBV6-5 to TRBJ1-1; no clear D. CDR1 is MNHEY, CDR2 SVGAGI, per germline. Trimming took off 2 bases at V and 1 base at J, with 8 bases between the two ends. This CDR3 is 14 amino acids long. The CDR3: CASSYGYGNTEAFF. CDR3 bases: TGTGCCAGCAGTTACGGTTACGGGAACACTGAAGCTTTCTTT.

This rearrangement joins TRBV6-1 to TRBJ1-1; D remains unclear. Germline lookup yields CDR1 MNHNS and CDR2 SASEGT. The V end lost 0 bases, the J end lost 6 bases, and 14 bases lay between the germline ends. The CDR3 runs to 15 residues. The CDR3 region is CASSEATRATAEAFF. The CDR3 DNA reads TGTGCCAGCAGTGAAGCCACTCGTGCAACAGCTGAAGCTTTCTTT.

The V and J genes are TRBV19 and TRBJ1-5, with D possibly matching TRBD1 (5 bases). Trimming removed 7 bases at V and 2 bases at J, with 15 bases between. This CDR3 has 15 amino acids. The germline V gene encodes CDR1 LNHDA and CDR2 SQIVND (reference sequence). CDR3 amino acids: CASTRERAGNQPQHF. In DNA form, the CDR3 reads TGTGCCAGTACCAGGGAAAGGGCGGGCAATCAGCCCCAGCATTTT.

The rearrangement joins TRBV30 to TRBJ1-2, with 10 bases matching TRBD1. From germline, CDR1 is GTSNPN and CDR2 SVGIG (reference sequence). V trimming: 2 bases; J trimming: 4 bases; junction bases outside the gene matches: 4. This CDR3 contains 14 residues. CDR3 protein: CAWSTGQGIYGYTF. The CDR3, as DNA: TGTGCCTGGAGTACGGGACAGGGGATCTATGGCTACACCTTC.

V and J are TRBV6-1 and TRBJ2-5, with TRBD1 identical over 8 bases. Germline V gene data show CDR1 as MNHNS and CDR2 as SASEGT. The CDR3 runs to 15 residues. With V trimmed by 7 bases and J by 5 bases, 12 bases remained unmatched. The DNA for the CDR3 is TGTGCCAGCACCGAAACGCCGGGACAGGTGGAGACCCAGTACTTC. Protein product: CASTETPGQVETQYF.

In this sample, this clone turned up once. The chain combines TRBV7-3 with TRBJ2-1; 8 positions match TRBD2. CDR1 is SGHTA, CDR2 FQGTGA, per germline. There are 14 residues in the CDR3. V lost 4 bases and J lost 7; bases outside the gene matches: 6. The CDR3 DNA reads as TGTGCCAGCAGCTACGGGGGGGCCTGGAATGAGCAGTTCTTC. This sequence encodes CASSYGGAWNEQFF.

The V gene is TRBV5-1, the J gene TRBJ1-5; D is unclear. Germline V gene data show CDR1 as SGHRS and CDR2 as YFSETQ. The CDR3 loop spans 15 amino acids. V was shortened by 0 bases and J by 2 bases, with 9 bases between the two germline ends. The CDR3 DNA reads TGCGCCAGCAGCTTGGGAGGTGGTCGCAATCAGCCCCAGCATTTT. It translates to CASSLGGGRNQPQHF.